Listed here is a single T cell receptor (beta chain). This clone occurred once. There is no known antigen for this receptor. No base-level quality is on record; no much larger clone is a single base apart. The CDR3 sequence holds 14 residues, the cysteine and phenylalanine included. The entry retains the CDR3 DNA only, 42 bases that are in frame from base 1. V is clipped by 2 bases and J by 0 bases, and the sequence between their germline boundaries is 7 bases long. Taken from the germline V gene (reference sequence), the CDR1 and CDR2 loops are SEHNR and FQNEAQ. The TCRbeta CDR3 regions were amplified in a multiplexed two-step PCR with Vbeta-specific forward primers and Jbeta-specific reverse primers. TCRbeta libraries were sequenced on an Illumina instrument through the immunoSEQ service. Processing in the source paper ran as follows. IMGT annotation was used to assign V, D and J genes, and synthetic CDR3 analogues were used to correct the counts for multiplex PCR bias. Repertoire clonality was computed in the immunoSEQ Analyzer as one minus normalized Shannon entropy. Clonal expansion was defined by Fisher's exact test with Benjamini-Hochberg false discovery rate control, using two-tailed P<0.01. Here the immuneACCESS table is served through TCRdb, limited to in-frame sequences with V and J called. Missing clones are a known gap in these copies; in checked studies unresolved V genes cover under half, and the rest lacks a known reason. The V and J calls and clone size come from that table; D and trimming were worked out from the DNA. The sample table records about 11,000 clones; about 75% of these occur just once. The ten largest clones add up to over 15% of the sample.

FACS was used to sort CD4+ or CD8+ cells into naive T cells (CD45RA+) and memory T cells (CD45RO+). The T cells used for TCR sequencing were obtained from a couple of healthy control subjects. Unstimulated sorted T cell subsets served as baseline controls for the mixed lymphocyte reactions. The Qiagen DNeasy Blood & Tissue Kit was used for extraction of genomic DNA. The data stem from a study of regulatory dendritic cells for organ transplantation (dated by TCRdb to 2017 to 2019). Broadly, across the study: TCRbeta repertoires were sequenced from sorted naive and memory CD4+ and CD8+ T cells before and after allostimulation with regulatory or mature dendritic cells. General conclusions and limits of the study: The repertoires of naive CD4+ and CD8+ T cells were highly diverse, while memory cell repertoires were less diverse, with memory CD8+ cells being the most oligoclonal. Sequencing was done in only a couple of subjects, and the authors reported considerable heterogeneity between individuals in the alloreactive memory CD8+ T cell pool. Among the resting subsets, memory CD8+ T cells contained the most alloreactive TCR clonotypes. Allostimulation expanded memory CD8+ clones in both subjects, but regulatory dendritic cells appeared to induce more limited expansion than mature dendritic cells.

The sequence was collected from a human donor in good health. Input material: memory CD8+ T cells from blood. The label giving this sample's cell subset or site can be read as: CD45RO+ memory T cells. The rearranged chain carries TRBV7-9 and TRBJ1-2; TRBD1 is possibly the D segment (6 matching bases). The DNA reads as follows: TGTGCCAGCAGCTTATGGACAGCTAACTATGGCTACACCTTC. Translated, this is CASSLWTANYGYTF.